This entry features one T cell receptor (beta chain) sequence. This CDR3 contains 14 residues. The V gene lost 6 bases and the J gene lost 6 bases, with 18 bases spanning the gap. Germline V CDR1 and CDR2: SGDLS, YYNGEE. This sample was taken from a study of sequential checkpoint blockade in melanoma. Assay used: immunoSEQ multiplex PCR; TCRdb lists only in-frame clones, some missing. The repertoire holds 13,000 or so clones, with about three quarters as singletons. The sample's treatment: randomized to nivolumab then ipilimumab (arm A) or the reverse (arm B). PBMC sorting kept live CD3+CD8+ cells without CD19 or CD56.

Sample: CD8+ T cells sorted from blood (inferred from file names), taken from a patient given nivolumab and ipilimumab in sequence. The TCR comes from a human donor with melanoma. J is TRBJ1-2 and V is TRBV9, with D perhaps matching TRBD1 (6 bases). This chain's CDR3 is CASTLLAQGDGYTF. Here the CDR3 DNA reads TGTGCCAGCACTTTGCTGGCACAGGGCGATGGCTACACCTTC. Looking up the rest from reference TRBV9 and TRBJ1-2 gives the full variable domain: DSGVTQTPKHLITATGQRVTLRCSPRSGDLSVYWYQQSLDQGLQFLIQYYNGEERAKGNILERFSAQQFPDLHSELNLSSLELGDSALYFCASTLLAQGDGYTFGSGTRLTVV.